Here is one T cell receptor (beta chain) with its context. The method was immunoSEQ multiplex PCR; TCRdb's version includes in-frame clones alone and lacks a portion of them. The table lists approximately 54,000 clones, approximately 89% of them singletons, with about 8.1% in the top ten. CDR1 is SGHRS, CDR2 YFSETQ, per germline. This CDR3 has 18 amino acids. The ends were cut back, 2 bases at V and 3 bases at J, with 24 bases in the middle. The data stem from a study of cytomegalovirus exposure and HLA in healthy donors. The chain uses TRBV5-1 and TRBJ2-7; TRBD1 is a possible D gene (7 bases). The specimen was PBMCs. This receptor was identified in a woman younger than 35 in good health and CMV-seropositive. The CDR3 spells CASSFRAGTALANYEQYF. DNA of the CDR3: TGCGCCAGCAGCTTCAGAGCCGGGACAGCACTAGCTAACTACGAGCAGTACTTC.